The T cell receptor (beta chain) under discussion was sequenced for a study of Graves' ophthalmopathy and Graves' hyperthyroidism. In the study overall: A follow-up of 18 months without ophthalmopathy meant that hyperthyroidism was stable.

Exclusion applied to patients with other autoimmune diseases, uncontrolled infections, pregnancy or lactation. Comment on this clonotype: Its antigen is unidentified. Because the CDR3's place on the DNA is in doubt, the DNA is left out and the CDR3 is given as listed by TCRdb.

Study-wide results and limits: Most expanded thyroid clonotypes above 0.001 frequency also appeared in blood. The model predicted ophthalmopathy progression with roughly 70% sensitivity and less than 85% specificity.

The authors amplified TCR beta CDR3 regions, and they did so from RNA transcripts for repertoire sequencing. An initial RT-PCR round employing HTBI primers preceded a second-round multiplex PCR. TCRdb itself ran the multiplex PCR reads through MiXCR, one entry per CDR3 protein. The repertoire holds some 1.1 million distinct CDR3 sequences, with 35% to 45% as singletons. This clonotype originated in an adult man with Graves' hyperthyroidism. The sequenced material came from peripheral blood or thyroid tissue (not recorded which).

CDR3 sequence reads: CAHPEDSSFYICSAREVGPETQYF. The J gene is TRBJ2-5, the V gene TRBV7-3; the table gives TRBD2 as D, unverified against the DNA. The CDR3 spans 24 residues, counting both ends. Germline V gives CDR1 SGHTA, CDR2 FQGTGA.